This TCR beta chain was recorded in a study of blood T cell repertoires in COVID-19. Study context: There were acute and convalescent COVID-19 samples, and they came from the United States, Italy and Spain. PBMCs, B-cell-depleted T cells, or T cells were the source of the cDNA or gDNA that made up the material.

The CDR3 contains 14 residues. The V gene's germline CDR1 is LNHDA and CDR2 SQIVND (reference sequence). V was pared by 6 bases and J by 9 bases, with 11 bases of the junction left unmatched. Patients from Seattle were sampled longitudinally, starting during active infection. Study processing details: Quantification of nucleated cells was approximated via reference gene primer amplification. Repertoires were generated with immunoSEQ multiplex PCR, while TCRdb's copy carries only in-frame clones and drops some. The DNA was the basis for D and trimming; V, J and clone size are from that table. The table includes a few hundred thousand clones, approximately 85% detected once.

This TCR was sampled from a human donor with COVID-19, enrolled during active disease. The donor label of this sample is uncertain. The sample was peripheral blood. This chain joins TRBV19 and TRBJ2-5; 9 bases are a match to TRBD2. The CDR3 DNA is TGTGCCAGTAGGACTAGCGGAGGGAGGACGGCCCAGTACTTC. Residues: CASRTSGGRTAQYF.